The TCR beta chain under discussion was sequenced for a study of cytomegalovirus exposure and HLA in healthy donors. The PCR made use of 60 Vbeta and 13 Jbeta primers. Assay: immunoSEQ multiplex PCR; the TCRdb copy retains only in-frame clones and omits some. Among about 55,000 clones listed, roughly 74% were seen once. The CDR3 is 15 amino acids. The ends were cut back, 5 bases at V and 2 bases at J, with 14 bases in the middle. Germline CDR1 SGHVS, CDR2 FNYEAQ. The chain carries TRBV7-6 and TRBJ2-3; D is possibly TRBD1 (6 bases). The TCR originated in a man aged 40-49 years in good health and CMV-seropositive. Sequences were obtained from PBMCs. The CDR3 DNA is TGTGCCAGCAGCCTTCAGGACAGACCCACAGATACGCAGTATTTT. Translation gives CASSLQDRPTDTQYF.